This T cell receptor beta chain comes out of a study of cytomegalovirus exposure and HLA in healthy donors. Comment on this clone: Its cognate antigen is unknown.

In the PCR, 60 Vbeta and 13 Jbeta primers were used. Produced via immunoSEQ multiplex PCR; TCRdb's table is partial and in-frame only. The sample has just over 150,000 clones, around nine tenths seen once. Whole-study findings and limits: Later, an analysis showed that TCR beta chains associated with HLA were more clonally expanded than others that were equally common. As was reported, the HLA-A and HLA-B alleles of most subjects were accurately predicted from TCR beta sequences. Among CMV-associated TCR beta chains, most appeared HLA-restricted in a later analysis.

This CDR3 spans 17 amino acids. The V gene's germline CDR1 is MDHEN and CDR2 SYDVKM. V dropped 8 bases and J dropped 4; count of bases not matched to a gene: 18. The receptor's source is a woman younger than 35 in good health and CMV-seronegative. V and J are TRBV28 and TRBJ2-7; 9 positions match TRBD1. Sequences were obtained from PBMCs. The CDR3 spells CASLPTPPGTGSYEQYF. In DNA form, the CDR3 reads TGTGCCAGCCTACCGACCCCCCCCGGGACAGGGTCTTACGAGCAGTACTTC.